This TCR beta chain was captured by sequencing in a study of blood T cells in healthy people across ages. This clonotype came up once. Its cognate antigen is unknown. A sample-barcoded 5' primer and a J-beta primer mix were used in a second PCR of about 7 to 12 cycles. TCRdb fed the 5' RACE reads into MiXCR, producing one record per CDR3 protein. The table lists hundreds of thousands of distinct CDR3 sequences, approximately 60% of them singletons. Study observations and caveats: Roughly linearly, TCR beta diversity per million T cells fell as age increased. Versus aged donors, long-lived donors had higher diversity and more naive CD4+ cells.

Sequencing input: blood. The origin of this receptor is a man in his forties in good health.

CDR3 DNA sequence: TGTGCCAGCAGTTTTGGACAGGGAGCACACGTCCTGACTTTC. It yields the protein CASSFGQGAHVLTF. J is TRBJ2-6 and V is TRBV12-3 or TRBV12-4; 8 bases are a match to TRBD1. The CDR3 is 14 residues long. Germline trimming cut 3 bases from V and 11 bases from J; bases unmatched to any gene: 6.